A selection of T cell receptor beta chains follows, all from one sample in a study of blood T cell repertoires in COVID-19. Generated by immunoSEQ multiplex PCR, the TCRdb table keeps only in-frame clones and is missing some. The repertoire holds more than 200,000 clones, with about 83% as singletons. The specimen was peripheral blood. Receptor source: a man in his forties or fifties with active or convalescent COVID-19. The CDR3 runs from the conserved cysteine through the conserved F or W. The D gene is left open where the match is weak. Rows may omit the clone size; those that give it use once, few, many or a size class.

V gene	J gene	clone size	D gene	CDR3 DNA	CDR3 protein
TRBV6-5	TRBJ2-1	.	.	TGTGCCAGCAGTTACGGTCTAAGTACTGAGCAGTTCTTC	CASSYGLSTEQFF
TRBV5-6	TRBJ1-2	.	.	TGTGCCAGCAGCTTGGGTCCGGACAGCTATGGCTACACCTTC	CASSLGPDSYGYTF
TRBV28	TRBJ2-5	.	TRBD1	TGTGCCAGCAGTGGACGGGACAGGGTCCAAGAGACCCAGTACTTC	CASSGRDRVQETQYF
TRBV5-6	TRBJ1-6	.	.	TGTGCCAGCAGCCTAGGGGCCAGTTCTAGGGATTCACCCCTCCACTTT	CASSLGASSRDSPLHF
TRBV2	TRBJ1-5	.	TRBD1	TGTGCCAGTGGGGACAGACAGAATCAGCCCCAGCATTTT	CASGDRQNQPQHF
TRBV30	TRBJ1-1	few	TRBD1	TGTGCCTGGAACAGGGGGACTGAAGCTTTCTTT	CAWNRGTEAFF
TRBV30	TRBJ2-6	.	TRBD1	TGTGCCTGGGGGGGACAGACCCTTTCTTCTGGGGCCAACGTCCTGACTTTC	CAWGGQTLSSGANVLTF
TRBV20-1	TRBJ1-1	few	.	TGCAGTGCTAGCCCGGGATTTGGAGCTTTCTTT	CSASPGFGAFF
TRBV6-1	TRBJ1-3	.	.	TGTGCCAGCAGTGAAGGTGGAGGATCGAGCTCTGGAAACACCATATATTTT	CASSEGGGSSSGNTIYF
TRBV7-2	TRBJ2-3	.	.	TGTGCCAGCAGCTTACTGAGGCCAGATACGCAGTATTTT	CASSLLRPDTQYF
TRBV6-6	TRBJ2-3	.	TRBD2	TGTGCCAGCAGTCCCCCAAGGACTAGCGGACCGCGGGATACGCAGTATTTT	CASSPPRTSGPRDTQYF
TRBV7-2	TRBJ1-1	.	TRBD1	TGTGCCAGCAGCGAGGACAGGGGAGGATGGACTGAAGCTTTCTTT	CASSEDRGGWTEAFF
TRBV5-4	TRBJ2-3	once	.	TGTGCCAGCAGCTGGCAGGGATCCTCAGATACGCAGTATTTT	CASSWQGSSDTQYF
TRBV21-1	TRBJ2-7	.	.	TGTGCCAGCAGCCTCCTAGCCGGACAGCACTACGAGCAGTACTTC	CASSLLAGQHYEQYF
TRBV30	TRBJ1-2	few	.	TGTGCCTGGAGCACCCAGCCACTTACTCTCAGGGGCTACACCTTC	CAWSTQPLTLRGYTF
TRBV10-1	TRBJ1-3	.	TRBD1	TGCGCCAGCAGTGGGGGGGACAGGGCCTCTGGAAACACCATATATTTT	CASSGGDRASGNTIYF
TRBV5-8	TRBJ1-2	.	.	TGTGCCAGCAGCTTGAGCGGAACGTCCTATGGCTACACCTTC	CASSLSGTSYGYTF
TRBV5-1	TRBJ1-1	.	.	TGCGCCAGCAGCCTCGGGGGGTTGAACACTGAAGCTTTCTTT	CASSLGGLNTEAFF
TRBV30	TRBJ2-1	.	TRBD2	TGTGCCTGGAGTTCCCGGGAGGGGTTAAATGAGCAGTTCTTC	CAWSSREGLNEQFF
TRBV18	TRBJ1-1	.	.	TGTGCCAGCTCATCCAAGCAGGACACTGAAGCTTTCTTT	CASSSKQDTEAFF
TRBV2	TRBJ1-5	.	.	TGTGCCAGCAGTGGAGCAACAGGGTTAAGTCAGCCCCAGCATTTT	CASSGATGLSQPQHF
TRBV30	TRBJ1-5	.	TRBD1	TGTGCCACTCAAACAGGGGGGGGCAATCAGCCCCAGCATTTT	CATQTGGGNQPQHF
TRBV2	TRBJ1-2	.	.	TGTGCCAGCAGTGAACGGGAAGTCCCGGATCGATATGGCTACACCTTC	CASSEREVPDRYGYTF
TRBV2	TRBJ2-1	once	TRBD2	TGTGCCAGCAGGAAACTAGCGGGCGTAAACAATGAGCAGTTCTTC	CASRKLAGVNNEQFF
TRBV7-9	TRBJ1-2	few	TRBD1	TGTGCCAGCACCTTTAGAGGGGGCAGTGTAAATGGCTACACCTTC	CASTFRGGSVNGYTF
TRBV9	TRBJ2-7	.	.	TGTGCCAGCAGCGTTGGACTGTCCAGCGGCGAGCAGTACTTC	CASSVGLSSGEQYF
TRBV6-6	TRBJ1-2	.	.	TGTGCCAGCAGTAGCGGTGGAACCTCTCATGGCTACACCTTC	CASSSGGTSHGYTF
TRBV7-3	TRBJ1-6	.	TRBD1	TGTGCCAGCAGCCTAGGGACAGGGGTTGGGTCACCCCTCCACTTT	CASSLGTGVGSPLHF
TRBV12-3/TRBV12-4	TRBJ2-7	.	TRBD2	TGTGCCAGCACCCTTGGGACTAGCGCGCAGTACTTC	CASTLGTSAQYF
TRBV30	TRBJ1-2	.	.	TGTGCCTGGAGTGTACAGCGGGGTAGTGGCTACACCTTC	CAWSVQRGSGYTF
TRBV29-1	TRBJ2-1	.	TRBD2	TGCAGCGTTGAAGTTGGACTAGCGGGTTACAATGAGCAGTTCTTC	CSVEVGLAGYNEQFF
TRBV4-2	TRBJ1-2	.	.	TGTGCCAGCAGCCAAGATCCGGGAGATGGCTACACCTTC	CASSQDPGDGYTF
TRBV18	TRBJ2-7	few	.	TGTGCCAGCTCACCATCTACAGGGAGCGAGCAGTACTTC	CASSPSTGSEQYF
TRBV7-2	TRBJ1-2	.	TRBD1	TGTGCCAGCAGCTTAAGACAGGGGGTTGACTATGGCTACACCTTC	CASSLRQGVDYGYTF
TRBV19	TRBJ1-2	.	.	TGTGCCAGCAGCCGAGGCAGTCTCTTTAACTATGGCTACACCTTC	CASSRGSLFNYGYTF
TRBV7-9	TRBJ1-6	.	TRBD1	TGTGCCAGCAGCGCACAGGGGGCCACCGGGTCTTCACCCCTCCACTTT	CASSAQGATGSSPLHF
TRBV7-2	TRBJ1-2	.	TRBD1	TGTGCCAGCAGCTACGGACAGGGTGGTTTTGGCTACACCTTC	CASSYGQGGFGYTF
TRBV24-1	TRBJ2-5	once	TRBD2	TGTGCCACCAGTCCCAGTAGGCCTAGCGGGAGTTCTCAAGAGACCCAGTACTTC	CATSPSRPSGSSQETQYF
TRBV2	TRBJ1-1	.	TRBD1	TGTGCCAGCAGCATACAGGGGGCTCGGGACACTGAAGCTTTCTTT	CASSIQGARDTEAFF
TRBV19	TRBJ1-2	.	TRBD1	TGTGCCAGTAGTGGCCCGGGACAGGGTCCGGGCTACACCTTC	CASSGPGQGPGYTF
TRBV2	TRBJ1-1	.	.	TGTGCCAGCAGCCAAGGACACCGGAACACTGAAGCTTTCTTT	CASSQGHRNTEAFF
TRBV7-2	TRBJ1-5	.	.	TGTGCCAGCAGCTTAGCCGGAGCTCAGCCCCAGCATTTT	CASSLAGAQPQHF
TRBV19	TRBJ2-7	.	.	TGTGCCAGTAGTCCCGGGACTGCCGCCTACGAGCAGTACTTC	CASSPGTAAYEQYF
TRBV7-9	TRBJ2-7	.	.	TGTGCCAGCAGCTTAGCAGACAGCCCCTACGAGCAGTACTTC	CASSLADSPYEQYF
TRBV5-1	TRBJ1-1	.	TRBD1	TGCGCCAGCGGCATAGGGGACAGCCAGAACACTGAAGCTTTCTTT	CASGIGDSQNTEAFF
TRBV19	TRBJ1-3	once	.	TGTGCCAGTTCGGTAGACAGAAGCTCTGGAAACACCATATATTTT	CASSVDRSSGNTIYF
TRBV2	TRBJ1-2	once	.	TGTGCCAGCAGAGTTTTGGGGCCCATTAGCTATGGCTACACCTTC	CASRVLGPISYGYTF
TRBV7-6	TRBJ1-1	.	.	TGTGCCAGCAGCCCCGGTGGGACCTTCGGGGGCACTGAAGCTTTCTTT	CASSPGGTFGGTEAFF
TRBV5-1	TRBJ1-1	once	.	TGCGCCAGCAGCCCCCTGGGAGGGAGCACTGAAGCTTTCTTT	CASSPLGGSTEAFF